The next 32 T cell receptor beta chains were all read from a single sample in a study of blood T cells in healthy people across ages. Sample-barcoded 5' priming and a J-beta primer mix drove a second PCR of about 6 to 12 cycles. TCRdb processed the 5' RACE reads anew with MiXCR; each CDR3 protein has one entry. The sample has 1.8 million or so distinct CDR3 sequences, more than 35% seen once. Sequencing input: blood. The receptor source for this set is a human donor in good health.

The chain employs TRBV7-2 and TRBJ2-1; 8 nucleotides line up with TRBD1. Germline CDR1 and CDR2: SGHTA and FQGNSA. This CDR3 is built from 16 residues. With V trimmed by 0 bases and J by 5 bases, 6 bases remained unmatched. As DNA, the CDR3 is TGTGCCAGCAGCTTAGCGCCCGAGACAGGGGACAATGAGCAGTTCTTC. Translated: CASSLAPETGDNEQFF. The full variable domain, rest sourced from reference TRBV7-2 and TRBJ2-1, is GAGVSQSPSNKVTEKGKDVELRCDPISGHTALYWYRQSLGQGLEFLIYFQGNSAPDKSGLPSDRFSAERTGGSVSTLTIQRTQQEDSAVYLCASSLAPETGDNEQFFGPGTRLTVL.

As for this clonotype: One end of the junction is discordant with germline, which a read error may explain. V and J are TRBV28 and TRBJ2-7, with 7 bases that match TRBD2. Germline CDR1 MDHEN, CDR2 SYDVKM. This CDR3 spans 20 amino acids. This chain's CDR3 is CASSLSGAGSWRGRTYEQYF. The CDR3 DNA reads as TGTGCCAGCAGTTTATCTGGGGCAGGGTCCTGGCGGGGGAGGACCTACGAGCAGTACTTT.

As concerns this clonotype: A much more abundant neighbour one base away suggests this may be a read error. The V and J genes are TRBV4-3 and TRBJ2-1; D ambiguous. The CDR3 is 14 residues long. Looked up from germline, CDR1 is LGHNA and CDR2 is YSLEER. CDR3 sequence: CASRQEPYYNEQFF. The DNA of the CDR3 is TGCGCCAGCAGGCAAGAGCCCTATTACAATGAGCAGTTCTTC.

A few counts support this clonotype. The chain joins TRBV5-1 to TRBJ2-1; TRBD2 agrees at 11 bases. Germline CDR1 SGHRS, CDR2 YFSETQ. V lost 4 bases to trimming and J lost 7 bases; unmatched junction nucleotides: 13. This CDR3 is built from 17 residues. CDR3 sequence (DNA): TGCGCCAGCAGCCCCGGGGAAGGACTAGCGGGCAGAAATGAGCAGTTCTTC. Translation: CASSPGEGLAGRNEQFF. Supplemented by reference TRBV5-1 and TRBJ2-1, the full variable domain reads KAGVTQTPRYLIKTRGQQVTLSCSPISGHRSVSWYQQTPGQGLQFLFEYFSETQRNKGNFPGRFSGRQFSNSRSEMNVSTLELGDSALYLCASSPGEGLAGRNEQFFGPGTRLTVL.

This clonotype occurred a few times. The gene calls are TRBV4-1 and TRBJ2-7; 10 positions agree with TRBD1. The trim removed 2 bases at V and 5 bases at J, leaving 3 bases unmatched. Germline CDR1 MGHRA, CDR2 YSYEKL. The CDR3 has 14 amino acids. The CDR3 here is CASSQWTGGNEQYF. DNA of the CDR3: TGCGCCAGCAGCCAATGGACAGGGGGTAACGAGCAGTACTTC.

This clonotype was counted between two and nine times. V usage is TRBV6-2 or TRBV6-3 and J usage is TRBJ2-1; no clear D gene. V lost 0 bases to trimming and J lost 8 bases, with 5 bases between them. CDR1 and CDR2 from the germline V gene are MNHEY and SVGEGT. CDR3 size: 12 residues. The CDR3 is CASSYSPYEQFF. CDR3 sequence (DNA): TGTGCCAGCAGTTACTCCCCCTATGAGCAGTTCTTC.

There are a few counts of this clonotype. With a much larger clone just one base away, this may be a read error. Here the CDR3 DNA reads TGCGCCAGCAGCTTGGCTCCGGGTGAAGCAATGAACACTGAAGCTTTCTTT. Protein sequence: CASSLAPGEAMNTEAFF. The chain joins TRBV5-1 to TRBJ1-1; D gene ambiguous. Germline V gene data show CDR1 as SGHRS and CDR2 as YFSETQ. The ends were cut back, 0 bases at V and 0 bases at J, with 15 bases in the middle. The CDR3 spans 17 residues.

V usage is TRBV4-1 and J usage is TRBJ2-2; possibly TRBD2 for D (5 bases). The V and J ends lost 3 bases and 9 bases respectively, with 8 bases between them. CDR1 is MGHRA and CDR2 is YSYEKL in the germline V gene. This CDR3 is built from 12 residues. Here the CDR3 DNA reads TGCGCCAGCAGCCAGGACTTCAGGGAGCTGTTTTTT. Translated: CASSQDFRELFF.

The chain is built from TRBV20-1 and TRBJ1-4, with a possible D match to TRBD1 (6 bases). The V end was cut by 4 bases, the J end by 6 bases, with 12 bases between. In germline, CDR1 is DFQATT, CDR2 SNEGSKA (reference sequence). The CDR3 covers 13 residues. The CDR3: CSATTGWDEKLFF. The CDR3 bases are TGCAGTGCTACAACAGGGTGGGATGAAAAACTGTTTTTT.

This clonotype occurred a few times. The chain combines TRBV12-3 or TRBV12-4 with TRBJ2-3, with 7 nucleotides matching TRBD1. The CDR3 runs to 16 residues. V was clipped by 6 bases and J by 6 bases; unmatched bases: 15. The CDR3 loop reads CASRERGTDFTDTQYF. In DNA, the CDR3 is TGTGCCAGCAGAGAGAGAGGGACAGATTTCACGGATACGCAGTATTTT.

The chain recombines TRBV20-1 with TRBJ1-6, with a tentative D call TRBD1 (6 bases). V lost 3 bases, J lost 10 bases, and 13 bases lay in between. CDR1 and CDR2 from the germline V gene are DFQATT and SNEGSKA (reference sequence). The CDR3 extends over 13 amino acids. The CDR3 loop is CSASIGGASPLHF. CDR3 nucleotides: TGCAGTGCTAGTATAGGGGGGGCATCACCCCTCCACTTT.

At least ten counts were recorded for this clonotype. The rearrangement links TRBV7-3 to TRBJ2-1; TRBD2 matches 10 bases. The CDR3 is 15 amino acids. The V gene's germline CDR1 is SGHTA and CDR2 FQGTGA. J lost 7 bases, V lost 3 bases, and 6 bases had no gene match. The CDR3 DNA follows: TGTGCCAGCAGCTTGAGCGGGGGGGCATTTAATGAGCAGTTCTTC. The encoded protein is CASSLSGGAFNEQFF.

CDR3 nucleotide sequence: TGTGCCAGCGGTCAAGACGGAGCTTATGGCTACACCTTC. It codes for CASGQDGAYGYTF. V gene TRBV28 combines with J gene TRBJ1-2; D gene uncertain. V shed 8 bases and J shed 5 bases, with 15 bases lying between them. The CDR3 runs 13 residues. Germline V gene data show CDR1 as MDHEN and CDR2 as SYDVKM.

The chain employs TRBV27 and TRBJ1-1; D may be TRBD1 (6 bases). The CDR3 contains 15 residues. CDR1 is MNHEY and CDR2 is SMNVEV in the germline V gene (reference sequence). The V gene lost 0 bases and the J gene lost 0 bases, with 8 bases spanning the gap. The CDR3 sequence: CASSLSQGVNTEAFF. The CDR3 DNA follows: TGTGCCAGCAGTTTATCACAGGGTGTGAACACTGAAGCTTTCTTT.

This chain joins TRBV12-3 or TRBV12-4 and TRBJ1-2; 7 bases line up with TRBD1. This CDR3 contains 15 residues. V gave up 5 bases and J gave up 1 base; unmatched junction bases: 7. CDR3 region: CASSPLTGFNYGYTF. CDR3 DNA sequence: TGTGCCAGCAGTCCCCTGACAGGGTTTAACTATGGCTACACCTTC.

V and J are TRBV7-2 and TRBJ2-7; TRBD1 aligns across 7 bases. J gave up 6 bases and V 5 bases, and 13 bases lay outside the gene matches. CDR3 length: 15 residues. CDR1 and CDR2 from the germline V gene are SGHTA and FQGNSA. This chain's CDR3 is CASSTRITGVGEQYF. The CDR3 region has the DNA TGTGCCAGCAGCACCCGGATAACAGGGGTGGGCGAGCAGTACTTC. Using reference TRBV7-2 and TRBJ2-7 for the parts outside the CDR3, the full variable domain is GAGVSQSPSNKVTEKGKDVELRCDPISGHTALYWYRQSLGQGLEFLIYFQGNSAPDKSGLPSDRFSAERTGGSVSTLTIQRTQQEDSAVYLCASSTRITGVGEQYFGPGTRLTVT.

The V and J genes are TRBV7-2 and TRBJ2-7, with D perhaps matching TRBD2 (5 bases). The CDR3 has 15 amino acids. The germline V gene encodes CDR1 SGHTA and CDR2 FQGNSA. V was pared by 5 bases and J by 3 bases, with 17 bases between. The CDR3 nucleotides are TGTGCCAGCAGCACCCGACGGGGAGCACTCTACGAGCAGTACTTC. Translated, it gives CASSTRRGALYEQYF.

The chain recombines TRBV2 with TRBJ1-2, with 7 bases fitting TRBD1. Germline V lookup: CDR1 SNHLY, CDR2 FYNNEI. The V segment lost 11 bases and the J segment 3 bases; nucleotides outside the gene matches: 6. The CDR3 is 12 amino acids. In nucleotides, the CDR3 is TGTGCCGGAAGGGACAGCTACTATGGCTACACCTTC. Translated: CAGRDSYYGYTF.

This clonotype was seen ten or more times. V and J are TRBV7-9 and TRBJ2-5, with D unresolved. There are 12 residues in the CDR3. V was shortened by 5 bases and J by 1 base, with 5 bases between the two germline ends. Germline V gene lookup returns CDR1 SEHNR and CDR2 FQNEAQ (reference sequence). This CDR3 is CASSPGQETQYF. The CDR3 nucleotides are TGTGCCAGCAGCCCAGGCCAAGAGACCCAGTACTTC. Full variable domain (missing parts from reference TRBV7-9 and TRBJ2-5): DTGVSQNPRHKITKRGQNVTFRCDPISEHNRLYWYRQTLGQGPEFLTYFQNEAQLEKSRLLSDRFSAERPKGSFSTLEIQRTEQGDSAMYLCASSPGQETQYFGPGTRLLVL.

This clonotype was found a few times. The chain uses TRBV7-9 and TRBJ1-1, with D unclear. Germline-derived CDR1 and CDR2 are SEHNR and FQNEAQ (reference sequence). CDR3 size: 17 residues. The ends were cut back, 5 bases at V and 0 bases at J, with 19 bases in the middle. CDR3 bases: TGTGCCAGCAGCCCAATCCGGGCCAGTTATATGAACACTGAAGCTTTCTTT. Translated: CASSPIRASYMNTEAFF.

This clonotype was observed a few times. The CDR3 region has the DNA TGCGCCAGCAGCCAAGTAGGGGCTCCAATTAGGGAGCAGTACTTC. It encodes CASSQVGAPIREQYF. V and J are TRBV4-1 and TRBJ2-7; D may be TRBD1 (5 bases). Germline V gives CDR1 MGHRA, CDR2 YSYEKL. CDR3 length: 15 residues. V was clipped by 1 base and J by 7 bases, with 17 bases between them.

Points on this clonotype: At one end the junction does not follow the germline gene, possibly because of a read error. The chain combines TRBV25-1 with TRBJ1-1; D unclear. Germline CDR1 MGHDK, CDR2 SYGVNS. The CDR3 has 13 residues. The CDR3 DNA sequence: TGTGCCGGCAGTGAATATTTCGGGCTGGAAGCTTTCTTT. This translates into CAGSEYFGLEAFF.

The CDR3 spells CASSQGLGFGSPLHF. The CDR3 nucleotides read TGTGCCAGCAGCCAAGGTTTAGGGTTCGGCTCACCCCTCCACTTT. The chain employs TRBV3-1 and TRBJ1-6; D uncertain. The CDR3 runs to 15 residues. V was pared by 1 base and J by 10 bases, with 14 bases between. The germline gives CDR1 LGHDT, CDR2 YNNKEL (reference sequence).

Only a few counts were recorded for this clonotype. The rearrangement joins TRBV20-1 to TRBJ2-5; 9 bases are shared with TRBD1. With 6 bases clipped from V and 5 bases from J, the junction kept 7 bases outside the gene matches. Germline V gives CDR1 DFQATT, CDR2 SNEGSKA (reference sequence). The CDR3 length is 13 residues. The CDR3 coding sequence is TGCAGTGCAAGACAGGGGGTAATGGAGACCCAGTACTTC. The encoded protein is CSARQGVMETQYF.

This clonotype was observed a handful of times. The chain employs TRBV7-2 and TRBJ2-3; 8 nucleotides align to TRBD2. The CDR3 is 16 amino acids. Germline trimming cut 0 bases from V and 1 base from J; bases unmatched to any gene: 3. Looked up from germline, CDR1 is SGHTA and CDR2 is FQGNSA. The CDR3 nucleotides read TGTGCCAGCAGCTTAGCCGGGACTAGAGGCACAGATACGCAGTATTTT. It encodes CASSLAGTRGTDTQYF.

This clonotype was found once. The rearrangement uses TRBV20-1 and TRBJ2-1, with 8 bases fitting TRBD1. Germline lookup yields CDR1 DFQATT and CDR2 SNEGSKA (reference sequence). The J segment lost 0 bases and the V segment lost 6 bases, leaving 7 bases of the junction unmatched. The CDR3 sequence is 15 residues long. CDR3 residues: CSAEAGTGSYNEQFF. The CDR3 DNA follows: TGCAGTGCCGAGGCCGGGACAGGCTCCTACAATGAGCAGTTCTTC.

The rearrangement joins TRBV7-2 to TRBJ2-7, with D perhaps TRBD1 or TRBD2 (5 bases each). There are 15 residues in the CDR3. Germline lookup yields CDR1 SGHTA and CDR2 FQGNSA. The ends were cut back, 5 bases at V and 0 bases at J, with 14 bases in the middle. The CDR3 nucleotides are TGTGCCAGCAGCCAAGTCCGGGACCACTCCTACGAGCAGTACTTC. The encoded protein is CASSQVRDHSYEQYF.

This clonotype appeared a single time. Lacking the conserved final phenylalanine or tryptophan, this CDR3 likely reflects a read error. This sequence joins TRBV7-9 and TRBJ1-2; D ambiguous. CDR1 and CDR2 from the germline V gene are SEHNR and FQNEAQ (reference sequence). The CDR3 contains 14 residues. Deletions cut 7 bases from V and 3 bases from J, with 15 bases between. DNA for the CDR3: TGTGCCAGCACCTCCCATAGCCCCCACTATGGCTACACCTTA. The encoded protein is CASTSHSPHYGYTL.

Details on this clonotype: One end of the junction is discordant with germline, which a read error may explain. The chain carries TRBV27 and TRBJ1-2; D might be TRBD1 (5 bases). CDR1 is MNHEY and CDR2 is SMNVEV in the germline V gene (reference sequence). The CDR3 sequence is 13 residues long. CDR3 in amino acids: CASTRWGLGGYTF. DNA of the CDR3: TGCGCCAGCACCAGGTGGGGGTTAGGTGGCTACACCTTC.

This chain joins TRBV10-3 and TRBJ1-1; TRBD1 matches 7 bases. V trimming: 5 bases; J trimming: 2 bases; junction bases outside the gene matches: 8. The CDR3 loop spans 15 amino acids. Per germline, CDR1 ENHRY and CDR2 SYGVKD. The CDR3 nucleotides read TGTGCCATCAGTTATTCGGGGACAGCAAACACTGAAGCTTTCTTT. It is translated as CAISYSGTANTEAFF.

This clonotype occurred a few times. The chain joins TRBV7-2 to TRBJ1-2; D gene unclear. This CDR3 has 14 residues. Germline assignment: CDR1 SGHTA and CDR2 FQGNSA. Trimming stripped 1 base from V and 0 bases from J, with 6 bases between. This chain's CDR3 is CASSLVLANYGYTF. DNA for the CDR3: TGTGCCAGCAGCTTAGTGTTGGCTAACTATGGCTACACCTTC. The complete variable domain, with remaining parts taken from reference TRBV7-2 and TRBJ1-2, reads GAGVSQSPSNKVTEKGKDVELRCDPISGHTALYWYRQSLGQGLEFLIYFQGNSAPDKSGLPSDRFSAERTGGSVSTLTIQRTQQEDSAVYLCASSLVLANYGYTFGSGTRLTVV.

This clonotype has just a few counts. This rearrangement joins TRBV12-3 or TRBV12-4 to TRBJ2-1; 12 bases map to TRBD1. The CDR3 spans 15 residues. After removal of 8 bases from V and 7 bases from J, the junction contained 9 bases not matched to a gene. The CDR3 here is CASRTGTGGINEQFF. The DNA of the CDR3 is TGTGCCAGCCGGACAGGGACAGGGGGCATAAATGAGCAGTTCTTC.